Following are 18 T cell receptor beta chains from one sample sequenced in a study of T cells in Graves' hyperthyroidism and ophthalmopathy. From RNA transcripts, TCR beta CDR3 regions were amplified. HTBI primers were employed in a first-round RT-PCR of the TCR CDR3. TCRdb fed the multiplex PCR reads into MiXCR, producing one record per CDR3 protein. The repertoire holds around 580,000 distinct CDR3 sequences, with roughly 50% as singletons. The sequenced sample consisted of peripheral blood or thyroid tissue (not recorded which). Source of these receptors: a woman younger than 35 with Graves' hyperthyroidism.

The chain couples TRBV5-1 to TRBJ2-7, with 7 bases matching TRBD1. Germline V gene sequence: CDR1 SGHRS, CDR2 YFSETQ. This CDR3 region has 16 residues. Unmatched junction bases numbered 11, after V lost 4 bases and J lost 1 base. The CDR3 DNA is TGCGCCAGCAGCCCTCGCCCAGGGGGATCATCCTACGAGCAGTACTTC. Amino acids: CASSPRPGGSSYEQYF.

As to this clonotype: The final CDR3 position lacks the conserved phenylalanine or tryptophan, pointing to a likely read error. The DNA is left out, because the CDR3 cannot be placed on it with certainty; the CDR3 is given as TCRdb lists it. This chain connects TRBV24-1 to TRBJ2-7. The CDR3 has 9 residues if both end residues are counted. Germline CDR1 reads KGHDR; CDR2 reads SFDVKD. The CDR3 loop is CATSEGRSQ.

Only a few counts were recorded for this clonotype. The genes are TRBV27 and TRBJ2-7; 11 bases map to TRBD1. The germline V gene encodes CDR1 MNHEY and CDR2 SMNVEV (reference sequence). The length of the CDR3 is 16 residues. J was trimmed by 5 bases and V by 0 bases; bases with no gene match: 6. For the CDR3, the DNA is TGTGCCAGCAGTTTATCTAGGGACAGGGGGGACAACGAGCAGTACTTC. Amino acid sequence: CASSLSRDRGDNEQYF.

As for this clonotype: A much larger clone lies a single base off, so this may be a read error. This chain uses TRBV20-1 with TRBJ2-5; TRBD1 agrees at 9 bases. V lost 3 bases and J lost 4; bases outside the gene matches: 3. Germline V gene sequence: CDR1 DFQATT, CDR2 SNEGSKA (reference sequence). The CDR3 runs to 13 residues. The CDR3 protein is CSARDRGGETQYF. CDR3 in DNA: TGCAGTGCTAGGGACAGGGGAGGAGAGACCCAGTACTTC.

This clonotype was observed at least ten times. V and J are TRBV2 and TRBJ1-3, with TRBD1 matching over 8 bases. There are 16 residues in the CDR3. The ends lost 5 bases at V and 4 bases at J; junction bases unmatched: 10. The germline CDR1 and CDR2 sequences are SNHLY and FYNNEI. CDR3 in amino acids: CASSRNQGARGNTIYF. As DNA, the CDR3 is TGTGCCAGCAGTCGGAACCAGGGGGCGCGAGGAAACACCATATATTTT.

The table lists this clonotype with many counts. The chain's CDR3 is CASRLTSGRDETQYF. The CDR3 nucleotides read TGTGCCAGCAGACTGACTAGCGGGAGGGACGAGACCCAGTACTTC. The chain carries TRBV12-3 or TRBV12-4 and TRBJ2-5, with 14 bases that match TRBD2. CDR3 length: 15 residues. V shed 6 bases, J shed 5 bases, and the junction held 5 bases outside the gene matches.

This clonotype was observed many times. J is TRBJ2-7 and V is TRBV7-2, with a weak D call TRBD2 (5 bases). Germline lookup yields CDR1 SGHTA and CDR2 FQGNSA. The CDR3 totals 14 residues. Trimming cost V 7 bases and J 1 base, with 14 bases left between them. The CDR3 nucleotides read TGTGCCAGCATTGACCCAGTAGCGTCCTACGAGCAGTACTTC. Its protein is CASIDPVASYEQYF.

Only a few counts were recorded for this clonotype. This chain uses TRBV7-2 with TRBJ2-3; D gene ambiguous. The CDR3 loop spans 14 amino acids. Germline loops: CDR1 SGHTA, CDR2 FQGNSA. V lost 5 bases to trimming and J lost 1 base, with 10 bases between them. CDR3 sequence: CASSPQLGTDTQYF. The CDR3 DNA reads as TGTGCCAGCAGCCCGCAACTCGGCACAGATACGCAGTATTTT.

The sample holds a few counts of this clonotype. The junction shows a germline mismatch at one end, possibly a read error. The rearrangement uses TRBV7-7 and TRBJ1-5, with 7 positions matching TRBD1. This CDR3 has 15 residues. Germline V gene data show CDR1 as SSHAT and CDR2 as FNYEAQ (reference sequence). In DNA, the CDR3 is TGTGCTAGCAGCTTCGACAGGGCGGGCAATCAGCCCCAGCATTTT. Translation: CASSFDRAGNQPQHF.

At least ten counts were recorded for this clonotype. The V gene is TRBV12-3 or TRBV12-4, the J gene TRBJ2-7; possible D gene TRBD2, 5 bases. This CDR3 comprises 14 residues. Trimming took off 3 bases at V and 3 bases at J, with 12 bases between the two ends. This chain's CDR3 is CASSFRDYLYEQYF. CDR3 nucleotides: TGTGCCAGCAGTTTCCGAGACTACCTCTACGAGCAGTACTTC.

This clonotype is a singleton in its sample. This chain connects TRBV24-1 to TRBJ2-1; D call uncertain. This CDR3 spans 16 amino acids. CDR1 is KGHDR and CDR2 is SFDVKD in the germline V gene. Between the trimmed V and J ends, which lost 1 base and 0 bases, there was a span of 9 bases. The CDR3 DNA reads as TGTGCCACCAGTGATTTAACAGTTCGCTCCTACAATGAGCAGTTCTTC. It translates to CATSDLTVRSYNEQFF.

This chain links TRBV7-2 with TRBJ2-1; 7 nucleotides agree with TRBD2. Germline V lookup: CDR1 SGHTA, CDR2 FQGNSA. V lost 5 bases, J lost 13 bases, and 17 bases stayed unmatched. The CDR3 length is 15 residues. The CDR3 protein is CASSTISGVANLQFF. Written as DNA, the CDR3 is TGTGCCAGCAGCACCATAAGCGGGGTGGCGAACCTACAGTTCTTC.

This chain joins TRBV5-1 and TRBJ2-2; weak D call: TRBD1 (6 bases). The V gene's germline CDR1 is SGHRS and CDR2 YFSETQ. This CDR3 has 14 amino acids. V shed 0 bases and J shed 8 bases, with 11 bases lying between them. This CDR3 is CASSLDAGTGELFF. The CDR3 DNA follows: TGCGCCAGCAGCTTGGACGCCGGGACAGGGGAGCTGTTTTTT.

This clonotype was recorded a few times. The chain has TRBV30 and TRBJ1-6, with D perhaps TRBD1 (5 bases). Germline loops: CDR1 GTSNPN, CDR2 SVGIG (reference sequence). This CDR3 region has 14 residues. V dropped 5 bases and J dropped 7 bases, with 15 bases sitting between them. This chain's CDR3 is CAWGDRSGNSPLHF. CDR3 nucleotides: TGTGCCTGGGGGGACCGCTCGGGAAATTCACCCCTCCACTTT.

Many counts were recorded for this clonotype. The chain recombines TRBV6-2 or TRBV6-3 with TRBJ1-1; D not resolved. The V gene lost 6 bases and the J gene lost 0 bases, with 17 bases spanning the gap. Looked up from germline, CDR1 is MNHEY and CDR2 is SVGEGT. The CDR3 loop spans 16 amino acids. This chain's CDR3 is CASRPAKLLLNTEAFF. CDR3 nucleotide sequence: TGTGCCAGCAGACCGGCTAAGCTTCTACTGAACACTGAAGCTTTCTTT.

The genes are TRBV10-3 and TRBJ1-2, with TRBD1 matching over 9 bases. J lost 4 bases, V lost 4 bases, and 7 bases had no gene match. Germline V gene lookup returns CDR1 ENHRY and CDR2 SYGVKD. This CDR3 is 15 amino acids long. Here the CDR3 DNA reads TGTGCCATCAGTGCTGGGGACAGGGAGTCCTATGGCTACACCTTC. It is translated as CAISAGDRESYGYTF.

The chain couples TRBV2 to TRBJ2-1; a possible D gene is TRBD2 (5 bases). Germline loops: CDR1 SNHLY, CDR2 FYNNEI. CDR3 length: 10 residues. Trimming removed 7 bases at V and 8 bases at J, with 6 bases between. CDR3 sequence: CASTGYEQFF. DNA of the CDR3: TGTGCCAGCACGGGGTATGAGCAGTTCTTC.

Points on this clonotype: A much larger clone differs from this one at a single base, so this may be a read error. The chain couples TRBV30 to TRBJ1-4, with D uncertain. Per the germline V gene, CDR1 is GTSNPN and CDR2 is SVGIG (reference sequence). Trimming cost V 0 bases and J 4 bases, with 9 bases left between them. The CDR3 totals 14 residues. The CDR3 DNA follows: TGTGCCTGGAGTGTAGGAGGGATTAATGAAAAACTGTTTTTT. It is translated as CAWSVGGINEKLFF.